These 12 T cell receptor beta chains were all obtained from the same sample, sequenced in a study of shared clonotypes between healthy human individuals. Repertoires were generated with immunoSEQ multiplex PCR, while TCRdb's copy carries only in-frame clones and drops some. The data show about 1,500,000 clones, roughly 96% seen once. Sequencing was done on a sample of naive CD4+ T cells sorted from blood. The subset was: CD45RA+ positively selected. These receptors all stem from a man aged 25 to 40 in good health.

This clone was seen just once. This chain joins TRBV5-8 and TRBJ1-2; D uncertain. The CDR3 consists of 14 residues. Germline V gene data show CDR1 as SGHTS and CDR2 as YDEGEE. The V gene lost 4 bases and the J gene lost 2 bases, with 12 bases spanning the gap. The CDR3 loop is CASSHGRENYGYTF. CDR3 coding DNA: TGTGCCAGCAGCCACGGACGGGAAAACTATGGCTACACCTTC.

The CDR3 nucleotides read TGTGCCAGCAGCGGTACAGGGGCCACAGATACGCAGTATTTT. It encodes CASSGTGATDTQYF. The V call is TRBV9, the J call TRBJ2-3; 7 bases map to TRBD1. The germline gives CDR1 SGDLS, CDR2 YYNGEE. The V segment lost 3 bases and the J segment 2 bases; nucleotides outside the gene matches: 3. The CDR3 extends over 14 amino acids.

The chain has TRBV7-2 and TRBJ1-5; TRBD1 might be the D (6 bases). Germline V lookup: CDR1 SGHTA, CDR2 FQGNSA. The CDR3 runs 15 residues. Trimming pared 1 base from V and 7 bases from J, leaving 14 bases between. This CDR3 is CASSLGPGVGQPQHF. DNA for the CDR3: TGTGCCAGCAGCTTAGGACCAGGGGTGGGGCAGCCCCAGCATTTT.

V and J are TRBV19 and TRBJ2-7; 7 bases map to TRBD1. Germline assignment: CDR1 LNHDA and CDR2 SQIVND (reference sequence). After removal of 4 bases from V and 3 bases from J, the junction contained 9 bases not matched to a gene. The CDR3 is 15 amino acids. Written as DNA, the CDR3 is TGTGCCAGTAGTAACCCCCGGGACAGCCACTACGAGCAGTACTTC. Protein: CASSNPRDSHYEQYF.

The chain uses TRBV9 and TRBJ2-2, with D maybe TRBD1 (6 bases). CDR1 SGDLS and CDR2 YYNGEE come from the germline V gene. V was pared by 1 base and J by 3 bases, with 13 bases between. The CDR3 is 16 residues long. CDR3 nucleotides: TGTGCCAGCAGCGTATGGGGCAGGGGCGACACCGGGGAGCTGTTTTTT. Encoded protein: CASSVWGRGDTGELFF.

Here the CDR3 reads CASSLGRDHYNEQFF. CDR3 nucleotide sequence: TGCGCCAGCAGCTTGGGCCGGGACCACTACAATGAGCAGTTCTTC. The V call is TRBV5-1, the J call TRBJ2-1, with D perhaps matching TRBD1 or TRBD2 (5 bases each). V dropped 0 bases and J dropped 3 bases, with 10 bases sitting between them. Germline V gene lookup returns CDR1 SGHRS and CDR2 YFSETQ. The CDR3 is made up of 15 amino acids.

The genes are TRBV5-4 and TRBJ2-1; 16 nucleotides align to TRBD2. Per the germline V gene, CDR1 is SGHNT and CDR2 is YYREEE (reference sequence). Losses at the gene ends were 3 bases for V and 6 bases for J; bases not matched to a gene: 3. There are 16 residues in the CDR3. CDR3 in amino acids: CASSWGLAGGGNEQFF. CDR3 bases: TGTGCCAGCAGCTGGGGACTAGCGGGAGGGGGCAATGAGCAGTTCTTC.

This chain links TRBV13 with TRBJ2-1, with D perhaps matching TRBD2 (5 bases). Germline CDR1 and CDR2: PRHDT and FYEKMQ (reference sequence). The V gene lost 5 bases and the J gene lost 3 bases, with 11 bases spanning the gap. The CDR3 is 14 residues long. The CDR3, as DNA: TGTGCCAGCAGCCCAGGACTGATCTACAATGAGCAGTTCTTC. Translated, it gives CASSPGLIYNEQFF.

In this sample, this clone turned up once. The chain is built from TRBV9 and TRBJ2-5; no definite D call. The last part of the DNA fits TRBJ2-7 better; the J call may be wrong. The CDR3 sequence is 14 residues long. The germline V gene encodes CDR1 SGDLS and CDR2 YYNGEE. This chain's CDR3 is CASSADPVRYEQYF. The CDR3 nucleotides read TGTGCCAGCAGCGCCGACCCAGTAAGATACGAGCAGTACTTC.

The J gene is TRBJ1-1, the V gene TRBV5-1; D is ambiguous. Germline assignment: CDR1 SGHRS and CDR2 YFSETQ. The CDR3 runs 13 residues. The V end lost 7 bases, the J end lost 1 base, and 11 bases lay between the germline ends. CDR3 coding DNA: TGCGCCAGCCGACCTGATCCGAACACTGAAGCTTTCTTT. Its protein product is CASRPDPNTEAFF. Full variable domain (missing parts from reference TRBV5-1 and TRBJ1-1): KAGVTQTPRYLIKTRGQQVTLSCSPISGHRSVSWYQQTPGQGLQFLFEYFSETQRNKGNFPGRFSGRQFSNSRSEMNVSTLELGDSALYLCASRPDPNTEAFFGQGTRLTVV.

The V call is TRBV15, the J call TRBJ2-1; the match to TRBD2 covers 8 bases. The germline V gene has CDR1 LNHNV and CDR2 YYDKDF (reference sequence). CDR3 length equals 16 residues. The J segment lost 9 bases and the V segment lost 0 bases, leaving 10 bases of the junction unmatched. CDR3 nucleotide sequence: TGTGCCACCAGCAGAGATAGTCCCCGGGAGGGCCGTGAGCAGTTCTTC. This codes for CATSRDSPREGREQFF. Full variable domain (remainder filled in from reference TRBV15 and TRBJ2-1): DAMVIQNPRYQVTQFGKPVTLSCSQTLNHNVMYWYQQKSSQAPKLLFHYYDKDFNNEADTPDNFQSRRPNTSFCFLDIRSPGLGDTAMYLCATSRDSPREGREQFFGPGTRLTVL.

J is TRBJ2-6 and V is TRBV13; tentatively, D is TRBD1 (6 bases). In germline, CDR1 is PRHDT, CDR2 FYEKMQ (reference sequence). V lost 5 bases and J lost 6, with 14 bases in between. The CDR3 loop spans 15 amino acids. CDR3 bases: TGTGCCAGCAGCATACTCACAGGGATGGCCAACGTCCTGACTTTC. Residues: CASSILTGMANVLTF.